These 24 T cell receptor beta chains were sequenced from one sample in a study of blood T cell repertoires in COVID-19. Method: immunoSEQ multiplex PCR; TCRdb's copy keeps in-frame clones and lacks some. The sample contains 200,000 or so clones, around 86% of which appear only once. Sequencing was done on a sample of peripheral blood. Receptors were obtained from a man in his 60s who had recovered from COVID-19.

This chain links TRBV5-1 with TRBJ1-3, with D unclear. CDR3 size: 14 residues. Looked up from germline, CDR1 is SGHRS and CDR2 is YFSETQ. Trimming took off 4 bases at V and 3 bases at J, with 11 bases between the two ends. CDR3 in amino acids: CASSRGTDGNTIYF. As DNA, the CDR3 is TGCGCCAGCAGCCGAGGAACTGATGGAAACACCATATATTTT.

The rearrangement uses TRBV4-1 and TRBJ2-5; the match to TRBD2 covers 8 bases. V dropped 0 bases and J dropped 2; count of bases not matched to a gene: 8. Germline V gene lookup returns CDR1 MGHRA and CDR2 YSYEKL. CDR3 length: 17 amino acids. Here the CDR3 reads CASSQDRILAGQETQYF. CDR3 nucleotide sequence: TGCGCCAGCAGCCAAGATAGGATCCTAGCGGGTCAAGAGACCCAGTACTTC.

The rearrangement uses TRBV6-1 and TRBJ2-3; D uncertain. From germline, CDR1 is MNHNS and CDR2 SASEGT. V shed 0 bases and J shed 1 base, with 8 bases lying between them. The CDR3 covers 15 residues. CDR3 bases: TGTGCCAGCAGTGAAGCACCTAGGCGCACAGATACGCAGTATTTT. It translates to CASSEAPRRTDTQYF.

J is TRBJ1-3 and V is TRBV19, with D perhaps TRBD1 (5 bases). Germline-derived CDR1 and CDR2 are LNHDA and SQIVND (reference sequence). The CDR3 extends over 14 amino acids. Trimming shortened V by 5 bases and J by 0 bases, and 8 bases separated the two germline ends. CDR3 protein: CASSPGHSGNTIYF. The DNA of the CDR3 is TGTGCCAGTAGTCCAGGGCACTCTGGAAACACCATATATTTT.

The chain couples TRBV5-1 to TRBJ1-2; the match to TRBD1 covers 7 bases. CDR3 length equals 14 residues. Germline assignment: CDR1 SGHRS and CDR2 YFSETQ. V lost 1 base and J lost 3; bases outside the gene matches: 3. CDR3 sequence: CASSLITGDYGYTF. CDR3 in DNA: TGCGCCAGCAGCTTGATCACAGGGGACTATGGCTACACCTTC. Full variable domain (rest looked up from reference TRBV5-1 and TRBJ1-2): KAGVTQTPRYLIKTRGQQVTLSCSPISGHRSVSWYQQTPGQGLQFLFEYFSETQRNKGNFPGRFSGRQFSNSRSEMNVSTLELGDSALYLCASSLITGDYGYTFGSGTRLTVV.

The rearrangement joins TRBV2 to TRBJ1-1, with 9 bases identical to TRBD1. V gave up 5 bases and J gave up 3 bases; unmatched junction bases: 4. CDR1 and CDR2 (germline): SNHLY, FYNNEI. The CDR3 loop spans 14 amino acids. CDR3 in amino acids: CASSRTGVDTEAFF. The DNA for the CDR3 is TGTGCCAGCAGTCGGACAGGGGTGGACACTGAAGCTTTCTTT.

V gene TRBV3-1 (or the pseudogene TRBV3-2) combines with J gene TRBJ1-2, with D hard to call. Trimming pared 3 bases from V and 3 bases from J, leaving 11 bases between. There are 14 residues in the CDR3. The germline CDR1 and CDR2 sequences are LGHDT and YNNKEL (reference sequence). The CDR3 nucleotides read TGTGCCAGCAGCCACTTACCTGGAGACTATGGCTACACCTTC. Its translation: CASSHLPGDYGYTF.

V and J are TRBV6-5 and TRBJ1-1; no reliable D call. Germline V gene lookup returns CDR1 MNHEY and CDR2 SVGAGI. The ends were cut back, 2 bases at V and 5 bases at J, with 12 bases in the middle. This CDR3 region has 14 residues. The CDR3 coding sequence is TGTGCCAGCAGTTACCGGGAATTAAAGACTGAAGCTTTCTTT. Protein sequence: CASSYRELKTEAFF.

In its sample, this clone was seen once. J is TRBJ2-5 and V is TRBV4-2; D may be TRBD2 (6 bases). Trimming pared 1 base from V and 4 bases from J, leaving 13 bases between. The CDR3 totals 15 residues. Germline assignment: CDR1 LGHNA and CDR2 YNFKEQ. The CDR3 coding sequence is TGTGCCAGCAGCCAAGTTTCGCAGGGAGGAGAGACCCAGTACTTC. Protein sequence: CASSQVSQGGETQYF.

The CDR3 DNA reads as TGTGCCAGCAGCCAAGAGGGGAGCGGGAGACGCAATGAGCAGTTCTTC. It encodes CASSQEGSGRRNEQFF. The chain is built from TRBV14 and TRBJ2-1; 8 nucleotides match TRBD2. This CDR3 is 16 amino acids long. J was trimmed by 6 bases and V by 0 bases; bases with no gene match: 7. Germline-derived CDR1 and CDR2 are SGHDN and FVKESK.

The DNA for the CDR3 is TGTGCCAGCTCACCACCGTCGGCGGGGCTTTACAATGAGCAGTTCTTC. Amino acid sequence: CASSPPSAGLYNEQFF. This chain uses TRBV18 with TRBJ2-1, with D tentatively TRBD2 (6 bases). V lost 0 bases to trimming and J lost 4 bases, with 13 bases between them. The CDR3 consists of 16 residues. Germline V gene sequence: CDR1 KGHSH, CDR2 LQKENI.

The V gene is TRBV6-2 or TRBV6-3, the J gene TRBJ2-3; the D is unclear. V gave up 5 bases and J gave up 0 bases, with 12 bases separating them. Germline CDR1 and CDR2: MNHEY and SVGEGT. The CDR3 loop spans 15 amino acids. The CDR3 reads CASSPPRGSTDTQYF. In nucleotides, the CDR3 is TGTGCCAGCAGTCCCCCCCGAGGAAGCACAGATACGCAGTATTTT.

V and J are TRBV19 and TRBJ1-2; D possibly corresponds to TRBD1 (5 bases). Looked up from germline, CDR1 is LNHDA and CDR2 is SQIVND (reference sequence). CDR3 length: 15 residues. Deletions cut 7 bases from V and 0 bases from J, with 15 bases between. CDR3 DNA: TGTGCCAGTACCAGGACAACGACTTCTAACTATGGCTACACCTTC. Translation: CASTRTTTSNYGYTF.

In DNA form, the CDR3 reads TGCAGTGCGAGTCCGGGACACCCCTCGGCCCTTGAGCAGTACTTC. The encoded protein is CSASPGHPSALEQYF. The genes are TRBV20-1 and TRBJ2-7; weak D call: TRBD1 (6 bases). Germline assignment: CDR1 DFQATT and CDR2 SNEGSKA (reference sequence). The CDR3 has 15 amino acids. The V end lost 6 bases, the J end lost 7 bases, and 25 bases lay between the germline ends.

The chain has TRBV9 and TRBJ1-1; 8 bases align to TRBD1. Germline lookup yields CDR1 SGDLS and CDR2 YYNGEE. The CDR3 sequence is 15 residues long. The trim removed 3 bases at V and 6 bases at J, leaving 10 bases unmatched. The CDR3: CASSERAQGASEAFF. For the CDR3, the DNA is TGTGCCAGCAGCGAGAGAGCGCAGGGGGCCTCTGAAGCTTTCTTT.

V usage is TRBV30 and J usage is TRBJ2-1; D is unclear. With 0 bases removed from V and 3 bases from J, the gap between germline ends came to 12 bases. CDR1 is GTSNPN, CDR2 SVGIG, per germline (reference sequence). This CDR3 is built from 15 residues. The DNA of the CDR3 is TGTGCCTGGAGTGTACCGGGTCCTGTCTACAATGAGCAGTTCTTC. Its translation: CAWSVPGPVYNEQFF.

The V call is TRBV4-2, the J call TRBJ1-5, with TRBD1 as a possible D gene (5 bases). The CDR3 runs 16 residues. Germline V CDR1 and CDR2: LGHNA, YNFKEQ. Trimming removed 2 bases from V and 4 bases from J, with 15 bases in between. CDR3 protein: CASSQYAGGQNQPQHF. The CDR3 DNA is TGTGCCAGCAGCCAATATGCCGGGGGTCAAAATCAGCCCCAGCATTTT.

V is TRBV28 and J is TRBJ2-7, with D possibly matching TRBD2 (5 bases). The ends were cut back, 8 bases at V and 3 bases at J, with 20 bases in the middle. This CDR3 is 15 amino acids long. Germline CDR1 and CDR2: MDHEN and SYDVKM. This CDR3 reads CASGPGVVTHYEQYF. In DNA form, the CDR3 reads TGTGCCAGCGGGCCCGGGGTCGTGACCCACTACGAGCAGTACTTC.

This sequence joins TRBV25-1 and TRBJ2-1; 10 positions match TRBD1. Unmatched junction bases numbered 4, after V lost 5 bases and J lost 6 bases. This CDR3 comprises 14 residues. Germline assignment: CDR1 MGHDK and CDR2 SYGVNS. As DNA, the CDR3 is TGTGCCAGCAGTCCTCGGACAGGGGGCAATGAGCAGTTCTTC. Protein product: CASSPRTGGNEQFF.

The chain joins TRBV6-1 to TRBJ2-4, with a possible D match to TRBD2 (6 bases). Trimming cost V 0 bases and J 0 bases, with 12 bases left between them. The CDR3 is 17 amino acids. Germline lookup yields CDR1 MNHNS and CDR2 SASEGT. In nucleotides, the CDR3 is TGTGCCAGCAGTGAAGCGCATGGGGGGACAGCCAAAAACATTCAGTACTTC. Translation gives CASSEAHGGTAKNIQYF.

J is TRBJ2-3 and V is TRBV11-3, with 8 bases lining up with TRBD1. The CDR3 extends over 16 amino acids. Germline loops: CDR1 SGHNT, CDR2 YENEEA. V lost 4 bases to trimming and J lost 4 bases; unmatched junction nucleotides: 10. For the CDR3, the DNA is TGTGCCAGCAGCTCTTCTTCCGGGACAGGCTCAGATACGCAGTATTTT. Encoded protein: CASSSSSGTGSDTQYF.

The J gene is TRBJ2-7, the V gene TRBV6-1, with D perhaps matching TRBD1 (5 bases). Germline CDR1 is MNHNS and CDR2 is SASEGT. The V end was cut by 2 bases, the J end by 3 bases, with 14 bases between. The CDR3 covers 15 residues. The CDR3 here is CASSEPPRAVYEQYF. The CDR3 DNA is TGTGCCAGCAGTGAACCCCCCAGGGCGGTCTACGAGCAGTACTTC.

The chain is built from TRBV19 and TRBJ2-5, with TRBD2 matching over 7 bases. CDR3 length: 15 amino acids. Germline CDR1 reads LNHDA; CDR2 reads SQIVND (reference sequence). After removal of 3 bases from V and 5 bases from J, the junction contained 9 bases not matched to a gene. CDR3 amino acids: CASSIPDGGKETQYF. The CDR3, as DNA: TGTGCCAGTAGTATCCCTGACGGGGGGAAGGAGACCCAGTACTTC.

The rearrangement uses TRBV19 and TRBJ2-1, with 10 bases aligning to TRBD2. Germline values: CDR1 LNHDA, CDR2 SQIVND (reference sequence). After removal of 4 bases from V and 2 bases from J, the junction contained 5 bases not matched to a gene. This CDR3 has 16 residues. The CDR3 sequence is CASSNPGTSAYNEQFF. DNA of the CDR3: TGTGCCAGTAGTAATCCCGGGACTAGCGCCTACAATGAGCAGTTCTTC.